The entry below describes one TCR beta chain. It lacks a known antigen. Base qualities are not at hand, and no much larger clone is one base apart. TCRbeta CDR3 regions were amplified from genomic DNA by means of the immunoSEQ Assay, a bias-controlled multiplex PCR. The original methods were these. The number of nucleated cells in each sample was estimated by amplification of reference gene primers within the assay. To quantify the absolute abundance of each unique TCRbeta CDR3 rearrangement, sequence reads were collapsed and filtered. For each sample, productive Simpson clonality was calculated as the square root of Simpson's diversity index across productive rearrangements. The table comes from immuneACCESS by way of TCRdb, which keeps in-frame sequences with V and J called. Part of the clones is missing from these tables; in studies checked, under half for an unresolved V gene and the rest for unknown reasons. Clonal size and the V and J genes are those of that table, whereas D and trimming came from the DNA. In all, the sample holds about 260,000 clones, and over 80% of those were seen once. More than 8.5% of the sample belongs to the ten largest clones.

One collaborating source in Seattle enrolled patients during active infection and followed them longitudinally through the course of disease. Whole blood was collected in K2EDTA tubes by collaborating institutions according to the institutions' own protocols. For TCRbeta analysis, collaborator samples were shipped as frozen whole blood, as isolated PBMCs, or as DNA extracted from either sample type. The CDR3 runs 16 residues from the cysteine to the phenylalanine. The retained sequence is limited to the CDR3, 48 bases, with the frame set at the first base. CDR1 and CDR2 (SGHTA, FQGTGA) derive from the germline V gene. Germline trimming: 4 bases from V, 1 base from J; junction bases outside gene matches: 5. This sample was taken from a study of blood T cell repertoires in COVID-19 (dated by TCRdb to 2020 to 2022). Regarding the study in general: Collaborator samples came from the United States, Italy and Spain and covered acute and convalescent phases of COVID-19. The samples were drawn from two sources: the first 160 participants of the ongoing ImmuneRACE study, and 950 to 1,500 subjects contributed by 6 global collaborators. HLA class I and class II types, where available, came from metadata supplied by the sample provider rather than from assay-based typing. A freely available public database, intended as a resource for researchers studying the immune response to SARS-CoV-2, is where the repertoires were released. Nearly every sample came with metadata listing a de-identified subject ID, COVID-19 status, age in years and sex. Subjects who had been exposed to COVID-19, were actively infected with it, or had recovered from it provided the deeply sampled blood TCRbeta repertoires that made up the dataset. The prospective study material was composed of cDNA or gDNA derived from T cells, B-cell-depleted T cells, or PBMCs.

General study outcomes and caveats: How much clinical and demographic metadata was included differed by source and by participant, and the metadata was provided uncurated.

The clonotype originates from a woman between 65 and 79 years old with COVID-19, enrolled during active disease. The chain couples TRBV7-3 to TRBJ2-3; TRBD2 matches 10 bases in the middle. What was sequenced was peripheral blood. CDR3 region: CASSSGTSAGTDTQYF. The sequenced DNA: TGTGCCAGCAGCTCCGGGACTAGCGCCGGCACAGATACGCAGTATTTT.